This TCR beta chain derives from a study of shared clonotypes between healthy human individuals. Study-wide findings and caveats: Sequencing of the sorted subsets was shown by rarefaction to be incomplete despite large depth.

In this sample, this clone turned up once. Its antigen is as yet unknown. Germline assignment: CDR1 MNHNS and CDR2 SASEGT. The CDR3 extends over 14 amino acids. With V trimmed by 5 bases and J by 4 bases, 6 bases remained unmatched. The study separated CD4+ cells into CD45RA+ naive and CD45RA-negative memory subsets. Generated by immunoSEQ multiplex PCR, the TCRdb table keeps only in-frame clones and is missing some. The repertoire consists of some 2.4 million clones, with roughly 93% occurring once and the leading ten covering around 0.4%. Sequencing was done on a sample of naive CD4+ T cells from PBMCs. Regarding subset: CD45RA+ positively selected. The origin of this receptor is a man aged 18 to 29 in good health. Some clones in this sample may be carry-over from other donors' samples. The V call is TRBV6-1, the J call TRBJ2-7; 9 bases are a match to TRBD1. In DNA, the CDR3 is TGTGCCAGCAGTCCCGGGACAGGGATTTACGAGCAGTACTTC. Translation gives CASSPGTGIYEQYF.